This T cell receptor beta chain is from a study of PD-1 blockade in mismatch repair-deficient tumors. Whole-study context: All were previously treated, progressing patients with eleven to twelve mismatch repair-deficient cancer types.

Profiling relied on immunoSEQ multiplex PCR, and the TCRdb table lists in-frame clones only, not all of them. The profile shows some 100,000 clones, under 90% of them singletons. A few pembrolizumab responders had their TCRs sequenced. The sequence derives from an adult with mismatch repair-deficient cancer. Specimen: peripheral blood, collected less than 37 weeks after starting pembrolizumab.

The CDR3 bases are TGCGCCAGCAGCTTCCTAACTAGCGGGAGGGGCGATGAGCAGTTCTTC. It yields the protein CASSFLTSGRGDEQFF. V gene TRBV5-1 combines with J gene TRBJ2-1, with 13 bases lining up with TRBD2. CDR3 length: 16 residues. Germline CDR1 and CDR2: SGHRS and YFSETQ. After removal of 2 bases from V and 8 bases from J, the junction contained 7 bases not matched to a gene.